These T cell receptor beta chains were read from a single sample in a study of blood T cell repertoires in COVID-19. Clones were read by immunoSEQ multiplex PCR, and TCRdb kept only the in-frame ones, dropping some. In the table there are around 150,000 clones, 70% to 90% of which are singletons. Input material: peripheral blood. The receptors were gathered from a woman aged 60 to 75 with COVID-19, enrolled during active disease. Each CDR3 is given with its conserved first and last residue. A D gene is named only where the DNA matches it firmly. Clone size appears in some rows only: once, few, many, or a class for an expanded clone.

d_gene: TRBD1
v_gene: TRBV6-5
j_gene: TRBJ1-1
abundance: once
CDR3nt: TGTGCCAGCAGAAGACAGGGGCCAGACACTGAAGCTTTCTTT
CDR3aa: CASRRQGPDTEAFF

d_gene: NA
v_gene: TRBV29-1
j_gene: TRBJ2-7
abundance: NA
CDR3nt: TGCAGCGTTGAGCCCAGGGTCAACGAGCAGTACTTC
CDR3aa: CSVEPRVNEQYF

d_gene: TRBD2
v_gene: TRBV5-6
j_gene: TRBJ2-7
abundance: NA
CDR3nt: TGTGCCAGCAGCCCGGAAGGGACTAGTGGCACCTACGAGCAGTACTTC
CDR3aa: CASSPEGTSGTYEQYF

d_gene: NA
v_gene: TRBV19
j_gene: TRBJ2-1
abundance: NA
CDR3nt: TGTGCCAGTAGTATATCCGGACTTAATGAGCAGTTCTTC
CDR3aa: CASSISGLNEQFF

d_gene: NA
v_gene: TRBV19
j_gene: TRBJ1-1
abundance: NA
CDR3nt: TGTGCCAGTACCAAGGGACTGCGGAACACTGAAGCTTTCTTT
CDR3aa: CASTKGLRNTEAFF

d_gene: TRBD1
v_gene: TRBV10-3
j_gene: TRBJ1-2
abundance: NA
CDR3nt: TGTGCCATCCGGGACAGGGGTAACGATGGCTACACCTTC
CDR3aa: CAIRDRGNDGYTF

d_gene: NA
v_gene: TRBV11-2
j_gene: TRBJ2-5
abundance: NA
CDR3nt: TGTGCCAGCAGCTCCCGGTCAGAGGCTGAGACCCAGTACTTC
CDR3aa: CASSSRSEAETQYF

d_gene: NA
v_gene: TRBV11-3
j_gene: TRBJ2-1
abundance: few
CDR3nt: TGTGCCAGCAGCTTAGGAGGGGGAACCTACAATGAGCAGTTCTTC
CDR3aa: CASSLGGGTYNEQFF

d_gene: TRBD1
v_gene: TRBV5-1
j_gene: TRBJ1-6
abundance: NA
CDR3nt: TGCGCCAGCAGCTTCGGACAGGGAGACTCACCCCTCCACTTT
CDR3aa: CASSFGQGDSPLHF

d_gene: TRBD1
v_gene: TRBV25-1
j_gene: TRBJ2-4
abundance: NA
CDR3nt: TGTGCCAGCAGTAGACAGGGGGGAAACATTCAGTACTTC
CDR3aa: CASSRQGGNIQYF

d_gene: NA
v_gene: TRBV24-1
j_gene: TRBJ1-1
abundance: once
CDR3nt: TGTGCCACCCGCACCTCAGGGCAGGGGAACACTGAAGCTTTCTTT
CDR3aa: CATRTSGQGNTEAFF

d_gene: NA
v_gene: TRBV2
j_gene: TRBJ1-2
abundance: NA
CDR3nt: TGTGCCAGCAGCCCGCCAGTGCTCTATGGCTACACCTTC
CDR3aa: CASSPPVLYGYTF

d_gene: NA
v_gene: TRBV7-3
j_gene: TRBJ1-3
abundance: NA
CDR3nt: TGTGCCAGCAGCTTAACTGGAGGTTACGGAAACACCATATATTTT
CDR3aa: CASSLTGGYGNTIYF

d_gene: TRBD1
v_gene: TRBV30
j_gene: TRBJ1-1
abundance: NA
CDR3nt: TGTGCCTGGAGTCACAAGGGGGCCCACACTGAAGCTTTCTTT
CDR3aa: CAWSHKGAHTEAFF

d_gene: NA
v_gene: TRBV25-1
j_gene: TRBJ1-5
abundance: NA
CDR3nt: TGTGCCAGCAGTGAATGGGAGGGCAATCAGCCCCAGCATTTT
CDR3aa: CASSEWEGNQPQHF

d_gene: NA
v_gene: TRBV11-3
j_gene: TRBJ2-1
abundance: once
CDR3nt: TGTGCCAGCAGCTCGAGCTCCTACAATGAGCAGTTCTTC
CDR3aa: CASSSSSYNEQFF

d_gene: NA
v_gene: TRBV3-1/TRBV3-2
j_gene: TRBJ1-1
abundance: once
CDR3nt: TGTGCCAGCAGCCAACTAGGCATGAACACTGAAGCTTTCTTT
CDR3aa: CASSQLGMNTEAFF

d_gene: NA
v_gene: TRBV3-1/TRBV3-2
j_gene: TRBJ1-1
abundance: many
CDR3nt: TGTGCCAGCAGCCAAGAACTAAACACTGAAGCTTTCTTT
CDR3aa: CASSQELNTEAFF